These 3 T cell receptor beta chains were all obtained from the same sample, sequenced in a study of beta chain features in type 1 diabetes. Expressed TCRB transcripts got sequenced, as all isolated RNA was reverse transcribed. Using immunoSEQ multiplex PCR, the repertoire was profiled, and TCRdb retains in-frame clones only, with some absent. The table includes around 310,000 clones, approximately 12% detected once. General study points: All four CD4+ subsets from Type 1 diabetes patients carried moderately but significantly shorter TCRB CDR3s.

These TCRs' antigens remain unknown. The specimen sequenced was naive CD4+ T cells from blood. The receptors originated from a young woman with type 1 diabetes.

Details on this clone: The junction shows a germline mismatch at one end, possibly a read error. The same CDR3 also results from other DNA sequences found in this sample. The CDR3 DNA reads TGCGCCAGCTCCCGGGGTGAAGAGACCCAGTACTTC. Translation gives CASSRGEETQYF. The chain links TRBV9 to TRBJ2-5; tentatively, D is TRBD2 (5 bases). The CDR3 loop spans 12 amino acids. The V gene's germline CDR1 is SGDLS and CDR2 YYNGEE.

The gene calls are TRBV4-2 and TRBJ2-1, with TRBD2 as a possible D gene (6 bases). The germline gives CDR1 LGHNA, CDR2 YNFKEQ. V lost 1 base and J lost 0, with 13 bases in between. The CDR3 extends over 17 amino acids. In DNA, the CDR3 is TGTGCCAGCAGCCAAGTTGATAGCGGAAGCTCCTACAATGAGCAGTTCTTC. Protein product: CASSQVDSGSSYNEQFF.

Only a few counts were recorded for this clone. The CDR3 loop reads CAIHTEGNTEAFF. The CDR3 DNA follows: TGTGCCATCCATACAGAAGGCAACACTGAAGCTTTCTTT. V gene TRBV6-6 combines with J gene TRBJ1-1; no definite D call. The CDR3 has 13 amino acids. Germline V gene data show CDR1 as MNHNY and CDR2 as SVGAGI (reference sequence). Trimming left V 10 bases short and J 2 bases short, with 14 bases between.